This T cell receptor (beta chain) came from a study of long-term antiretroviral therapy in people with HIV. V lost 7 bases and J 2 bases, leaving 9 bases between the germline ends. CDR1 is LNHDA and CDR2 is SQIVND in the germline V gene (reference sequence). The CDR3 has 13 amino acids. Survey-level resolution applied to immunoSEQ assay v3.0. Some clones are missing from TCRdb's copy, which holds only in-frame ones; the method was immunoSEQ multiplex PCR. Of roughly 45,000 clones listed, approximately 79% were seen once; the top ten hold 2.5% to 3%. The chain carries TRBV19 and TRBJ1-5; D not resolved. The clonotype was recovered from a woman aged 18 to 35 with HIV. The sequenced sample was unsorted PBMCs, obtained 0.8 years after starting antiretroviral therapy. The CDR3, as DNA: TGTGCCAGTACTTATACAGGCAATCAGCCCCAGCATTTT. This sequence encodes CASTYTGNQPQHF.